The rows below give T cell receptor beta chains drawn from one sample of a study of early T cells in non-severe SARS-CoV-2 infection. TCRdb fed the 5' RACE reads into MiXCR, producing one record per CDR3 protein. The table records tens of thousands of distinct CDR3 sequences, more than 4.5% of them present only once. The sample in question was whole blood, obtained at baseline. These receptors were collected from an adult who was a healthcare worker with PCR-confirmed SARS-CoV-2 infection or an uninfected control (not recorded which). CDR3s include the opening cysteine and the closing phenylalanine or tryptophan. A D gene is named only where the DNA matches it firmly. Where a row states a size, it is once, few, many or the class of an expanded clone; other rows omit it.

abundance | d_gene | j_gene | v_gene | CDR3aa | CDR3nt
many | TRBD1 | TRBJ2-1 | TRBV20-1 | CSARDRGMEFF | TGCAGTGCCCGGGACAGGGGGATGGAGTTCTTC
many | . | TRBJ1-1 | TRBV20-1 | CSVVENTEAFF | TGCAGTGTGGTGGAGAACACTGAAGCTTTCTTT
. | . | TRBJ2-5 | TRBV5-4 | CASSLAGPQETQYF | TGTGCCAGCAGCTTGGCGGGGCCCCAAGAGACCCAGTACTTC
many | . | TRBJ1-6 | TRBV6-4 | CASSVRPPAPPLHF | TGTGCCAGCAGTGTCCGACCTCCGGCGCCACCCCTCCACTTT
many | . | TRBJ1-2 | TRBV5-1 | CASNGLGARGYTF | TGCGCCAGCAACGGGCTGGGGGCTCGTGGCTACACCTTC
many | TRBD1 | TRBJ2-1 | TRBV2 | CASSETGTGVNEQFF | TGTGCCAGCAGTGAGACCGGGACAGGGGTCAATGAGCAGTTCTTC
few | . | TRBJ1-3 | TRBV21-1 | CASTPGTKFGNTIYF | TGTGCCAGCACGCCCGGGACGAAATTTGGAAACACCATATATTTT
. | . | TRBJ2-5 | TRBV29-1 | CGVGQAKETQYF | TGCGGCGTGGGACAAGCTAAAGAGACCCAGTACTTC
few | TRBD1 | TRBJ2-1 | TRBV7-6 | CASSSDRAMVAYNEQFF | TGTGCCAGCAGCTCGGACAGGGCTATGGTCGCCTACAATGAGCAGTTCTTC
. | . | TRBJ2-3 | TRBV12-3/TRBV12-4 | CASREQGILTDTQYF | TGTGCCAGCAGAGAACAGGGAATCCTCACAGATACGCAGTATTTT
few | TRBD2 | TRBJ2-7 | TRBV20-1 | CSASPGLAAYEQYF | TGCAGTGCTTCGCCGGGACTAGCGGCCTACGAGCAGTACTTC
many | TRBD2 | TRBJ2-2 | TRBV20-1 | CSARLAGVLAGELFF | TGCAGTGCTAGACTAGCGGGAGTGTTAGCCGGGGAGCTGTTTTTT
many | . | TRBJ2-7 | TRBV6-5 | CASSYDPGLPYEQYF | TGTGCCAGCAGTTACGATCCGGGACTCCCCTACGAGCAGTACTTC
many | . | TRBJ2-3 | TRBV29-1 | CSVEVGMGTDTQYF | TGCAGCGTTGAAGTCGGGATGGGGACAGATACGCAGTATTTT
many | TRBD1 | TRBJ2-7 | TRBV10-1 | CASSESFRGQGPSYEQYF | TGCGCCAGCAGTGAGTCTTTCCGAGGACAGGGGCCCTCCTACGAGCAGTACTTC
many | . | TRBJ2-3 | TRBV24-1 | CATSDFGRDPTDTQYF | TGTGCCACCAGTGATTTCGGGCGGGACCCCACAGATACGCAGTATTTT
many | TRBD2 | TRBJ2-1 | TRBV12-3/TRBV12-4 | CASRGDYLYNEQFF | TGTGCCAGCAGAGGGGACTACCTATACAATGAGCAGTTCTTC
many | . | TRBJ2-3 | TRBV7-2 | CASSPDYNTDTQYF | TGTGCCAGCAGCCCGGACTACAACACAGATACGCAGTATTTT
. | . | TRBJ2-7 | TRBV6-5 | CASSRFSGNSYEQYF | TGTGCCAGCAGCCGGTTTAGCGGAAACTCCTACGAGCAGTACTTC
medium-sized | . | TRBJ2-6 | TRBV6-4 | CASSDSSSSGANVLTF | TGTGCCAGCAGTGACTCTAGCAGCTCTGGGGCCAACGTCCTGACTTTC
many | TRBD2 | TRBJ2-1 | TRBV5-8 | CASSLDGRANEQFF | TGTGCCAGCAGCTTGGACGGGAGGGCGAATGAGCAGTTCTTC
many | . | TRBJ2-3 | TRBV4-1 | CASSQEWPSTDTQYF | TGCGCCAGCAGCCAAGAGTGGCCTAGCACAGATACGCAGTATTTT
many | . | TRBJ2-7 | TRBV6-5 | CASSQGPYEQYF | TGTGCCAGCAGTCAGGGTCCCTACGAGCAGTACTTC
many | TRBD1 | TRBJ2-7 | TRBV5-5 | CASSIGQGGGYEQYF | TGTGCCAGCAGCATAGGACAGGGGGGCGGCTACGAGCAGTACTTC
. | . | TRBJ2-1 | TRBV20-1 | CSARDLFRISYNEQFF | TGCAGTGCTAGAGATCTCTTCCGGATTTCCTACAATGAGCAGTTCTTC
many | . | TRBJ2-1 | TRBV6-5 | CATGREHSYNEQFF | TGTGCCACCGGCCGGGAGCACTCCTACAATGAGCAGTTCTTC
many | . | TRBJ2-1 | TRBV6-6 | CASTSWGDRYNEQFF | TGTGCCAGCACTTCCTGGGGAGACCGGTACAATGAGCAGTTCTTC
few | TRBD1 | TRBJ2-2 | TRBV11-2 | CASSPFAGGSGELFF | TGTGCCAGCAGCCCCTTCGCAGGGGGCTCCGGGGAGCTGTTTTTT
many | . | TRBJ2-2 | TRBV20-1 | CSARDLAWGSGELFF | TGCAGTGCTAGAGATTTAGCTTGGGGTTCCGGGGAGCTGTTTTTT
many | TRBD1 | TRBJ1-6 | TRBV12-3/TRBV12-4 | CASSRTGGVSPLHF | TGTGCCAGCAGTCGGACAGGGGGCGTTTCACCCCTCCACTTT
many | . | TRBJ2-1 | TRBV11-2 | CASSLDWLLPYNEQFF | TGTGCCAGCAGCTTAGATTGGCTCCTCCCCTACAATGAGCAGTTCTTC
many | . | TRBJ1-1 | TRBV6-1 | CASSVLREAFF | TGTGCCAGCAGTGTGTTGCGTGAAGCTTTCTTT
few | . | TRBJ1-2 | TRBV20-1 | CSAAVGGRGYTF | TGCAGTGCGGCCGTTGGCGGCCGTGGCTACACCTTC
. | . | TRBJ1-4 | TRBV5-5 | CASSSQGRATNEKLFF | TGTGCCAGCAGCTCTCAGGGAAGGGCAACTAATGAAAAACTGTTTTTT
few | . | TRBJ1-5 | TRBV14 | CASSQDRVQPQHF | TGTGCCAGCAGCCAAGACAGGGTGCAGCCCCAGCATTTT
once | . | TRBJ1-4 | TRBV20-1 | CSAPRDTPTNVKLFF | TGCAGTGCTCCCCGGGACACCCCAACTAATGTAAAACTGTTTTTT
many | TRBD2 | TRBJ2-1 | TRBV5-1 | CASSQTSGRVDEQFF | TGCGCCAGCAGCCAGACTAGCGGGAGAGTCGATGAGCAGTTCTTC
few | . | TRBJ1-1 | TRBV11-3 | CASRQTLNTEAFF | TGTGCCAGCCGTCAAACCTTGAACACTGAAGCTTTCTTT
many | . | TRBJ2-1 | TRBV7-2 | CASSEQITKFF | TGTGCCAGCAGCGAACAAATTACCAAGTTCTTC
many | . | TRBJ2-7 | TRBV19 | CASSNRETITEQYF | TGTGCCAGTAGTAACAGGGAGACCATTACCGAGCAGTACTTC
many | . | TRBJ2-7 | TRBV12-3/TRBV12-4 | CASRTSSSYEQYF | TGTGCCAGCAGGACTTCGAGCTCCTACGAGCAGTACTTC
many | . | TRBJ1-5 | TRBV19 | CASSDATEDQPQHF | TGTGCCAGTAGTGATGCGACAGAGGATCAGCCCCAGCATTTT
many | . | TRBJ1-5 | TRBV18 | CASSPPGPNQPQHF | TGTGCCAGCTCACCGCCGGGACCCAATCAGCCCCAGCATTTT
many | TRBD2 | TRBJ2-5 | TRBV7-8 | CASSLPGLAGGETQYF | TGTGCCAGCAGCTTACCAGGACTAGCGGGAGGGGAGACCCAGTACTTC
many | TRBD1 | TRBJ1-1 | TRBV20-1 | CSAGSPGTGVGAFF | TGCAGTGCTGGGAGTCCCGGGACAGGGGTAGGGGCTTTCTTT
. | . | TRBJ2-7 | TRBV25-1 | CATGVPYEQYF | TGTGCCACTGGGGTACCGTACGAGCAGTACTTC
few | . | TRBJ2-3 | TRBV20-1 | CSVTGRGTHQSDTQYF | TGCAGTGTCACCGGCAGGGGAACGCATCAGTCAGATACGCAGTATTTT
many | . | TRBJ2-6 | TRBV12-3/TRBV12-4 | CASRLSGTNVLTF | TGTGCCAGCCGGCTCTCTGGGACCAACGTCCTGACTTTC
few | . | TRBJ2-7 | TRBV28 | CASSYEQRAPSYEQYF | TGTGCCAGCAGTTACGAGCAGCGGGCCCCCTCCTACGAGCAGTACTTC
few | TRBD2 | TRBJ2-7 | TRBV6-1 | CASSDKLAASYEQYF | TGTGCCAGCAGTGATAAGCTAGCGGCATCCTACGAGCAGTACTTC
. | TRBD1 | TRBJ2-7 | TRBV29-1 | CSVLGQGVTYEQYF | TGCAGCGTGCTGGGACAGGGGGTTACCTACGAGCAGTACTTC